The text below deals with one T cell receptor (beta chain). The method was immunoSEQ multiplex PCR; TCRdb's version includes in-frame clones alone and lacks a portion of them. The table has 190,000 or so clones, roughly 89% seen once. The sample belongs to a study of blood T cell repertoires in COVID-19. Study-level background: Nucleic acid was either cDNA or gDNA, and it came from T cells, B-cell-depleted T cells, or PBMCs.

Trimming took off 5 bases at V and 0 bases at J, with 16 bases between the two ends. CDR1 is SGHAT, CDR2 FQNNGV, per germline. The CDR3 runs 17 residues. The sequenced material came from peripheral blood. The chain links TRBV11-2 to TRBJ2-2; TRBD2 might be the D (5 bases). The sequence derives from a man aged 45-65 years with acute or convalescent COVID-19. CDR3 in DNA: TGTGCCAGCAGCCCTCTGGCCGGACTTGCGAACACCGGGGAGCTGTTTTTT. This codes for CASSPLAGLANTGELFF.